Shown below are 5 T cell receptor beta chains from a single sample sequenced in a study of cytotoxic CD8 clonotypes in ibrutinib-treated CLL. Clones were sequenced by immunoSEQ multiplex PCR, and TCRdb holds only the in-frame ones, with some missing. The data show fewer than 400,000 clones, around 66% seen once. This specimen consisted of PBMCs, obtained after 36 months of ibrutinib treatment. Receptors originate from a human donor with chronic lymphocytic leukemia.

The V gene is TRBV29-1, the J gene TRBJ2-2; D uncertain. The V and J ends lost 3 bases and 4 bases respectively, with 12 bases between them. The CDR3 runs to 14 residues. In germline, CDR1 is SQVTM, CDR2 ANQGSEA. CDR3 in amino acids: CSVDPADRTGELFF. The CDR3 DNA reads TGCAGCGTTGACCCCGCCGACCGCACCGGGGAGCTGTTTTTT.

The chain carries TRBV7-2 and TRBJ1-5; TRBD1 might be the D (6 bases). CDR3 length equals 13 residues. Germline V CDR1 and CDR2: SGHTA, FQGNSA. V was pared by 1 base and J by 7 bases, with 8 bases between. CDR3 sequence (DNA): TGTGCCAGCAGCTTAGACAGGGCCCAGCCCCAGCATTTT. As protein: CASSLDRAQPQHF.

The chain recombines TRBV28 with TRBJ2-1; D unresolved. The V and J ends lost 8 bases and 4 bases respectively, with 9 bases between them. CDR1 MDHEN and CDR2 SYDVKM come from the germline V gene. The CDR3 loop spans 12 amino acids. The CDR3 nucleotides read TGTGCCAGCCGTGTTCCGTACAATGAGCAGTTCTTC. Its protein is CASRVPYNEQFF.

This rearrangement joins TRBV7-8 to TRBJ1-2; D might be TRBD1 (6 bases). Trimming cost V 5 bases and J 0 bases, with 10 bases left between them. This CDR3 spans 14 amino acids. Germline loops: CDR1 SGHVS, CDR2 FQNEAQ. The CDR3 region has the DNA TGTGCCAGCAGCCCCCGACAGGCTAACTATGGCTACACCTTC. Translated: CASSPRQANYGYTF.

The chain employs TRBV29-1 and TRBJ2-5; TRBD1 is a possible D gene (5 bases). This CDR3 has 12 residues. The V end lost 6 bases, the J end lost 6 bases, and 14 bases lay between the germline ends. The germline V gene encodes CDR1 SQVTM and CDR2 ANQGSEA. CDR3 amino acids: CSVMGQGQTQYF. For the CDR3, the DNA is TGCAGCGTGATGGGGCAGGGTCAGACCCAGTACTTC.